This TCR beta chain was found in a study of CD8+CD57+ T cells in acquired aplastic anemia. The overall study: Average DNA yield from sorted CD4+ and CD8+ cells was about 3 ug.

Only patients with CD8+CD57+ cell expansion on flow cytometry were chosen for sequencing. No patient had been given any therapy when blood was sampled. Study-level points and caveats: Patients shared some 29 CD8+ CDR3 sequences with controls. Controls and patients did not differ significantly in CD8+ Simpson's diversity.

Profiling of TCR beta VDJ combinations and CDR3 sequences used genomic DNA as template. Each CDR3 protein gets one entry after TCRdb re-called the reads with MiXCR. This table holds 180,000 or so distinct CDR3 sequences, less than 60% found once. As to this clonotype: The antigen is undetermined.

The CDR3 is made up of 14 amino acids. After removal of 6 bases from V and 1 base from J, the junction contained 3 bases not matched to a gene. Per germline, CDR1 LGHDT and CDR2 YNNKEL (reference sequence). The sample was sorted CD4+, CD8+, or CD8+CD57+ T cells (not recorded which) from PBMCs. This chain links TRBV3-1 with TRBJ2-7; 10 nucleotides match TRBD1. This receptor was identified in a human donor with aplastic anemia. CDR3 coding DNA: TGTGCCAGCAGTCGGACAGGGGGGTCCTACGAGCAGTACTTC. Its translation is CASSRTGGSYEQYF.